This entry concerns a single T cell receptor (beta chain). No antigen is known for it. This record comes from a study of blood T cells in healthy people across ages. Through a sample-barcoded 5' primer and a J-beta primer mix, a second PCR was run for roughly 6 to 11 cycles. One entry per CDR3 protein, called by TCRdb with MiXCR from the 5' RACE reads. The sample lists around 1.5 million distinct CDR3 sequences, 30% to 40% occurring once. Findings and caveats of the study: Calculation of diversity from one million T cells yielded estimates considered to be underestimates.

Material for sequencing was blood. This clonotype originated in a young woman in good health.

The CDR3: CASGLTSQATDTQYF. The DNA for the CDR3 is TGTGCCAGCGGCCTGACTTCACAGGCCACAGATACGCAGTATTTT. The V and J genes are TRBV6-1 and TRBJ2-3; perhaps TRBD1 as D (5 bases). Trimming cost V 8 bases and J 2 bases, with 17 bases left between them. This CDR3 is 15 amino acids long. Germline V gives CDR1 MNHNS, CDR2 SASEGT.